This T cell receptor beta chain emerged from a study of cytomegalovirus exposure and HLA in healthy donors (dated by TCRdb to the late 2010s). Regarding the study in general: An earlier analysis of several hundred of the donors reported about 290 Gb of sequence data and 117 million unique TCR beta sequences from about 179 million T cells. An early release that covered around 590 HLA-typed donors contained approximately 300 gigabases of sequencing data and roughly 84 million unique TCR sequences. Of the roughly 400 genotyped donors, around 81% fell in the genetic ancestry cluster associated with self-reported Caucasian donors. The study aimed to test whether signatures of past pathogen exposure could be identified by cataloging public T cell receptors. The study used immunosequencing to profile the T cell repertoires of approximately 690 subjects and linked those repertoires to cytomegalovirus serostatus. Besides the first cohort of more than 650 subjects, a separate validation cohort made up of roughly 130 different subjects was used. To predict cytomegalovirus infection status, the study brought together high-throughput TCR immunosequencing, statistical association of individual TCRs with disease status, and machine learning. In a later analysis, previously published TCR beta repertoires from about 640 donors were re-analyzed and high-resolution HLA genotyping was added so that TCR occurrence patterns could be studied. Rather than drawing on any new phenotypic data, the later analysis identified candidate immune exposures from TCR beta sequences and the way those sequences occurred across donors. To decide whether each TCR beta V gene segment behaved as functional or pseudogenic, an earlier analysis of fewer than 750 of the donors relied on high-throughput TCR beta sequencing. Donor age, sex, ethnicity and CMV serostatus were compiled alongside the repertoire data. In a later genetic analysis, genome-wide SNP genotypes for about 60% of the 666 donors were used, and that subset was treated as a discovery cohort. Every repertoire in the discovery cohort had been generated on one and the same sequencing platform. Both class I and class II loci were covered by HLA typing, at four-digit resolution. The number of typed donors differed by locus: 629-630 for A, B, C, DRB1 and DQB1; 500 to 550 for DQA1; around 580 for DPA1; and roughly 450 for DPB1. Because of strong linkage in the cohort, five DR-DQ haplotypes were treated as single units for association and clustering. Among approximately 370 genotyped donors of the cohort, an average of approximately 200,000 unique TCR beta nucleotide sequences was sequenced per donor, of which 15% to 20% were non-productive.

Of note for this clone: This clone's antigen is unknown. Base quality data are lacking; no much larger clone is found one base away.

The germline V gene yields SNHLY for CDR1 and FYNNEI for CDR2. V ends up 6 bases short and J 7 bases short, with an unmatched junction base count of 6. Including cysteine and phenylalanine, the CDR3 has 14 amino acids. Only the CDR3 part of the read is kept: 42 bases, read in frame from the first base. What the research found in general, with its limitations: A cluster of highly shared sequence variants was judged likely to be a technical artifact of the sequencing pipeline. A further reported finding was that TCR beta sequences accurately predicted the HLA-A and HLA-B alleles for most subjects in the first cohort. Some 15 rarely observed V segments, including chromosome 9 orphons, were excluded from the earlier analysis of about 600 of the donors because counts were too low. In vitro tests confirmed that a few of the cytomegalovirus-associated TCR beta chains recognize cytomegalovirus antigens. Assigning TCR associations to individual alleles was difficult when HLA alleles, especially DR and DQ, strongly co-occurred. In this cohort, only TCR beta chains were sequenced, and detectable features were limited by the absence of alpha or paired-chain data. Several of the top co-occurrence clusters appeared to be linked to parvovirus B19, influenza, CMV and Epstein-Barr virus, according to a later analysis. Cytomegalovirus status was reported to be diagnosed by the classifier with high specificity and sensitivity in both the original and validation cohorts. The study gave a list of more than 150 TCR beta chains associated with cytomegalovirus. HLA typing was unavailable for some donors at each locus, so association tests used only the typed subset. A later analysis found that TCR association rates varied across HLA loci, with DRB1 alleles showing the most associated TCRs and HLA-C alleles the fewest. According to a later genetic analysis, donors in an Asian-associated ancestry cluster had fewer N-insertions in productive TCRs than the approximately 670-donor mean. In a later analysis, most CMV-associated TCR beta chains were found to appear HLA-restricted, with HLA associations seemingly driven largely by CMV exposure. For the cohort, immune exposure information was limited to CMV serostatus. An association between a missense DCLRE1C variant and V-gene and J-gene trimming of TCR beta chains was found in a later genetic analysis and replicated in an independent cohort. It was suggested by the authors that the approach could potentially be generalized to other disease states and immunological phenotypes. Roughly uniform sequencing depth across donors was assumed in presence/absence analyses, although this assumption may not hold. Correlated functional status among segregating V segments might be attributable to linkage disequilibrium, but an unknown experimental factor could not be ruled out. Specific HLA alleles were associated with roughly 16,000 TCR beta sequences at a false discovery rate of 0.05 in a later analysis. Most TCR sequences were observed very rarely across donors, whereas some public TCRs were present in many individuals. Compared with equally common non-associated chains, HLA-associated TCR beta chains in a later analysis were more clonally expanded and had lower generation probabilities. In an earlier analysis of around 600 of the donors, most TCR beta V segments appeared in productive rearrangements about 87% or about 30% of the time, broadly matching IMGT annotations. Some IMGT-functional V segments, including TRBV6-2 and TRBV6-3, could not be distinguished by the 87-base-pair reads and were therefore excluded.

The cohort comprised hundreds of healthy bone marrow donors. Cohort members were all nominally healthy when sampled, although unrecorded immune exposures were likely present. The donor was CMV seronegative and belonged to the group of 320 or so seronegative cohort members. Each donor provided a peripheral blood sample, and peripheral blood mononuclear cells were used for TCR beta sequencing. The Qiagen DNeasy Blood Extraction Kit was used to extract genomic DNA from the blood cell samples. Library creation used the immunoSEQ multiplex PCR assay. For the multiplex PCR, a mixture combining 60 forward primers for TCR Vbeta segments and 13 reverse primers for TCR Jbeta segments was used. A multiplex PCR assay on genomic DNA amplified the CDR3 region of rearranged TCR beta genes. The Illumina HiSeq System was used to sequence the amplified TCR beta libraries as 87-base-pair reads. As for the authors' bioinformatics: Across the roughly 640 repertoires, a later analysis counted 75 million to 90 million unique TCR beta chains, approximately 12 million of which were shared by at least two donors. Raw reads were error-corrected and collapsed into unique sequences with a nearest-neighbor algorithm that merged closely related sequences to remove PCR and sequencing errors. CDR3 sequences were aligned to IMGT reference sequences to assign V, D and J gene segments. For a sequence to be retained, a match of at least six nucleotides to both a V gene segment and a J gene segment was required. A rearrangement was called productive if the CDR3 had no stop codons and remained in frame with V and J, and every other rearrangement was called non-productive. CDR3 was defined according to IMGT convention as the region running from the second conserved V-encoded cysteine to the conserved J-encoded phenylalanine. The earlier analysis of more than 450 of the donors excluded sequences that lacked an unambiguous match to a single V gene segment. An earlier analysis of a few hundred of the donors classified V segments as functional when productive rearrangements were above 56.7% and as segregating when the standard deviation between donors was above 5%. A statistical classification framework was developed to diagnose cytomegalovirus status using the catalog of TCR beta chain sequences. In a later analysis, TCR nucleotide sequences were compared against IMGT/GENE-DB human TR gene sequences so that V and J genes could be assigned. The TCRdist pipeline was used in a later analysis to assign CDR3 sequences and most-parsimonious VDJ recombination scenarios. In a later analysis, every TCR beta chain was defined by the combination of its CDR3 amino acid sequence and its V-gene family, and reads without a unique V-gene family were dropped. As a way to deal with suspected cross-contamination and a sequencing artifact, a later analysis dropped over 550 nucleotide sequences that were highly shared and had low generation probability. A later analysis calculated a clonal expansion index for each public chain from normalized within-repertoire ranks of inferred template counts. Generation probabilities in a later analysis came from a VDJ recombination model fitted to out-of-frame rearrangements, and those results were checked against IGoR. A later analysis scored TCR-TCR, TCR-HLA and TCR-CMV co-occurrence with hypergeometric tests, applying a repertoire-size bias correction to TCR pairs. To estimate false discovery rates, a later analysis permuted the HLA or CMV assignments 20 times. A later analysis grouped co-occurring TCRs with DBSCAN, adding TCRdist sequence similarity when clustering within HLA-allele-positive subsets. Repertoires with fewer than 30,000 or more than 120,000 public chains were left out of co-occurrence clustering, as were five repertoires with anomalous nucleotide sharing. TCRdb's version of the immuneACCESS table is confined to in-frame rearrangements and falls short of the full clone set. An unresolved V gene accounts for under half of the shortfall where checked; the remainder is of unknown origin. From that table come the V and J calls and clone size; the DNA was used to work out D and trimming. The sample table records some 180,000 clones; just under 80% of these occur just once. Under 2% of the sample is in the top ten clones.

The clonotype was recovered from a woman aged 25-40 years in good health and CMV-seronegative. The chain was built from TRBV2 and TRBJ1-4, with TRBD1 identical over 9 junction bases. The material sequenced was PBMCs. The DNA sequence is as follows: TGTGCCAGCAGGCAGACAGGGGGTAGTGAAAAACTGTTTTTT. The encoded protein is CASRQTGGSEKLFF.